A single sample is the source of the 17 T cell receptor beta chains below, sequenced in a study of blood T cell repertoires in COVID-19. Generated by immunoSEQ multiplex PCR, the TCRdb table keeps only in-frame clones and is missing some. The sample lists 150,000 to 200,000 clones, 85% to 90% occurring once. Sequencing input: peripheral blood. Every receptor here comes from a human donor in a cohort sampled during active COVID-19.

The chain is built from TRBV5-4 and TRBJ2-3; TRBD2 agrees at 9 bases. V lost 4 bases and J lost 1; bases outside the gene matches: 10. This CDR3 has 17 residues. CDR1 is SGHNT and CDR2 is YYREEE in the germline V gene (reference sequence). The CDR3 DNA sequence: TGTGCCAGCAGCCCCGGGGGTCGCGGGGGGGGCACAGATACGCAGTATTTT. Amino acid sequence: CASSPGGRGGGTDTQYF.

The rearrangement links TRBV6-5 to TRBJ2-3, with a possible D match to TRBD2 (6 bases). V was pared by 2 bases and J by 6 bases, with 9 bases between. CDR1 is MNHEY, CDR2 SVGAGI, per germline. The CDR3 is 13 amino acids. CDR3 in DNA: TGTGCCAGCAGTTACCGGGACTTTGATACGCAGTATTTT. This translates into CASSYRDFDTQYF.

The genes are TRBV4-1 and TRBJ2-7; tentative D call: TRBD1 (5 bases). Germline V lookup: CDR1 MGHRA, CDR2 YSYEKL. The germline V and J ends were trimmed by 1 base and 2 bases, with 15 bases remaining between them. There are 16 residues in the CDR3. CDR3 DNA sequence: TGCGCCAGCAGCCAAGTTATCAGACAGTTCCCCTACGAGCAGTACTTC. It codes for CASSQVIRQFPYEQYF.

The chain is built from TRBV10-3 and TRBJ1-4; 7 positions agree with TRBD1. V lost 4 bases to trimming and J lost 5 bases; unmatched junction nucleotides: 4. Germline V gives CDR1 ENHRY, CDR2 SYGVKD. The CDR3 contains 14 residues. The DNA for the CDR3 is TGTGCCATCAGTGCACCGGGACAGAATGAAAAACTGTTTTTT. It yields the protein CAISAPGQNEKLFF.

The chain links TRBV10-3 to TRBJ2-2, with a tentative D call TRBD2 (6 bases). Germline CDR1 and CDR2: ENHRY and SYGVKD. V was cut by 7 bases and J by 7 bases, with 16 bases left in between. The CDR3 has 14 amino acids. CDR3 nucleotides: TGTGCCATCAACCGGGGGAGGAATGGCGGGGAGCTGTTTTTT. Translated, it gives CAINRGRNGGELFF.

The rearrangement joins TRBV6-5 to TRBJ1-4, with D possibly TRBD1 on 6 matching bases. V dropped 8 bases and J dropped 7 bases, with 11 bases sitting between them. The length of the CDR3 is 12 residues. In germline, CDR1 is MNHEY, CDR2 SVGAGI. The CDR3 sequence is CASGWGREKLFF. The DNA of the CDR3 is TGTGCCAGCGGATGGGGGCGTGAAAAACTGTTTTTT.

The chain uses TRBV28 and TRBJ2-7, with unresolved D. Trimming pared 6 bases from V and 3 bases from J, leaving 18 bases between. This CDR3 is 15 amino acids long. The germline V gene has CDR1 MDHEN and CDR2 SYDVKM. CDR3 nucleotide sequence: TGTGCCAGCAGATACTCGAAACGGAGTGACTACGAGCAGTACTTC. Encoded protein: CASRYSKRSDYEQYF.

The chain joins TRBV4-2 to TRBJ2-5, with 8 bases lining up with TRBD2. The CDR3 has 14 residues. Per the germline V gene, CDR1 is LGHNA and CDR2 is YNFKEQ. The V gene end was trimmed by 4 bases and the J gene end by 3 bases; junction bases not matched to a gene: 4. The CDR3, as DNA: TGTGCCAGCAGCCCTCGGACTAGCAAAGAGACCCAGTACTTC. Residues: CASSPRTSKETQYF.

The V and J genes are TRBV5-1 and TRBJ1-1, with D perhaps TRBD1 (5 bases). The V end was cut by 3 bases, the J end by 1 base, with 10 bases between. Per germline, CDR1 SGHRS and CDR2 YFSETQ. CDR3 length equals 14 residues. In DNA, the CDR3 is TGCGCCAGCAGCTACGACGGACAGAACACTGAAGCTTTCTTT. It is translated as CASSYDGQNTEAFF.

The V and J genes are TRBV11-2 and TRBJ2-4; the match to TRBD2 covers 10 bases. J was trimmed by 8 bases and V by 0 bases; bases with no gene match: 7. Germline V gene sequence: CDR1 SGHAT, CDR2 FQNNGV. The CDR3 totals 16 residues. CDR3: CASSLESGGAMDIQYF. CDR3 coding DNA: TGTGCCAGCAGCTTAGAGAGCGGGGGGGCCATGGACATTCAGTACTTC.

The rearrangement uses TRBV30 and TRBJ1-6; possibly TRBD1 for D (6 bases). V was pared by 5 bases and J by 5 bases, with 16 bases between. CDR3 size: 15 residues. CDR1 and CDR2 from the germline V gene are GTSNPN and SVGIG (reference sequence). The CDR3 DNA is TGTGCCTGGCGAAGAAAAGGACAGCATAATTCACCCCTCCACTTT. It translates to CAWRRKGQHNSPLHF.

The chain couples TRBV9 to TRBJ1-1; D is uncertain. Trimming removed 0 bases from V and 1 base from J, with 10 bases in between. The CDR3 runs to 15 residues. CDR1 SGDLS and CDR2 YYNGEE come from the germline V gene. CDR3 sequence (DNA): TGTGCCAGCAGCGTAGTAGCCGCAGAGAACACTGAAGCTTTCTTT. Its protein product is CASSVVAAENTEAFF.

This CDR3 reads CASSRQGAIGNTIYF. The CDR3 region has the DNA TGTGCCAGCAGTCGACAGGGGGCCATTGGAAACACCATATATTTT. V usage is TRBV6-5 and J usage is TRBJ1-3; 10 nucleotides align to TRBD1. The CDR3 spans 15 residues. V was pared by 5 bases and J by 3 bases, with 4 bases of the junction left unmatched. Germline lookup yields CDR1 MNHEY and CDR2 SVGAGI.

The rearrangement uses TRBV30 and TRBJ1-6; D is undetermined. The V end was cut by 4 bases, the J end by 7 bases, with 11 bases between. Looked up from germline, CDR1 is GTSNPN and CDR2 is SVGIG (reference sequence). The CDR3 is 13 amino acids. The CDR3 loop is CAWKAQLNSPLHF. In nucleotides, the CDR3 is TGTGCCTGGAAGGCACAGTTGAATTCACCCCTCCACTTT.

The rearrangement links TRBV13 to TRBJ2-1, with 7 bases lining up with TRBD2. V trimming: 5 bases; J trimming: 12 bases; junction bases outside the gene matches: 13. The CDR3 has 14 residues. The V gene's germline CDR1 is PRHDT and CDR2 FYEKMQ (reference sequence). The CDR3 DNA reads as TGTGCCAGCAGCCCCGAGGGAGGGCAAGGTCCGCAGTTCTTC. It encodes CASSPEGGQGPQFF.

J is TRBJ2-1 and V is TRBV27; TRBD1 aligns across 9 bases. The length of the CDR3 is 16 residues. In germline, CDR1 is MNHEY, CDR2 SMNVEV (reference sequence). J gave up 7 bases and V 4 bases, and 11 bases lay outside the gene matches. CDR3: CASSSRRDRAKNEQFF. The CDR3 coding sequence is TGTGCCAGCAGTTCGCGCCGGGACAGGGCAAAGAATGAGCAGTTCTTC.

V is TRBV7-7 and J is TRBJ2-1; 9 nucleotides match TRBD1. Germline V gives CDR1 SSHAT, CDR2 FNYEAQ (reference sequence). V shed 5 bases, J shed 2 bases, and the junction held 4 bases outside the gene matches. The CDR3 contains 15 residues. The CDR3 nucleotides are TGTGCCAGCAGCCCAGACAGGGGGACCTACAATGAGCAGTTCTTC. Encoded protein: CASSPDRGTYNEQFF.